By proportion, the clone carrying this T cell receptor (beta chain) is medium-sized (0.01 to 0.1%). This specimen belongs to a study of immune heterogeneity within non-small cell lung tumors. Bulk tumor genomic DNA was the template, and each sample received about 600 ng. Surgery yielded several widely spaced biopsies per primary tumor. The study cohort was described as untreated, and its members had newly diagnosed non-small cell lung cancer. They went on to have curative surgery. The ends lost 6 bases at V and 7 bases at J; junction bases unmatched: 5. In germline, CDR1 is SNHLY, CDR2 FYNNEI. The CDR3 is made up of 15 amino acids. For the TCR beta CDR3, multiplex PCR with 32 V and 13 J primers performed the amplification. Via MiXCR, TCRdb re-called the multiplex PCR reads, giving one row per CDR3 protein. There are 14,000 or so distinct CDR3 sequences in the sample; about 30% occur only once, and less than 4.5% lies in the top ten.

V usage is TRBV2 and J usage is TRBJ2-1; TRBD2 aligns across 14 bases. Sequences were obtained from lung tumor tissue. This TCR derives from a man aged 40-55 years with non-small cell lung cancer. The CDR3 coding sequence is TGTGCCAGCAGAAACGGACTAGCGGGAGGTAATGAGCAGTTCTTC. Its translation is CASRNGLAGGNEQFF.